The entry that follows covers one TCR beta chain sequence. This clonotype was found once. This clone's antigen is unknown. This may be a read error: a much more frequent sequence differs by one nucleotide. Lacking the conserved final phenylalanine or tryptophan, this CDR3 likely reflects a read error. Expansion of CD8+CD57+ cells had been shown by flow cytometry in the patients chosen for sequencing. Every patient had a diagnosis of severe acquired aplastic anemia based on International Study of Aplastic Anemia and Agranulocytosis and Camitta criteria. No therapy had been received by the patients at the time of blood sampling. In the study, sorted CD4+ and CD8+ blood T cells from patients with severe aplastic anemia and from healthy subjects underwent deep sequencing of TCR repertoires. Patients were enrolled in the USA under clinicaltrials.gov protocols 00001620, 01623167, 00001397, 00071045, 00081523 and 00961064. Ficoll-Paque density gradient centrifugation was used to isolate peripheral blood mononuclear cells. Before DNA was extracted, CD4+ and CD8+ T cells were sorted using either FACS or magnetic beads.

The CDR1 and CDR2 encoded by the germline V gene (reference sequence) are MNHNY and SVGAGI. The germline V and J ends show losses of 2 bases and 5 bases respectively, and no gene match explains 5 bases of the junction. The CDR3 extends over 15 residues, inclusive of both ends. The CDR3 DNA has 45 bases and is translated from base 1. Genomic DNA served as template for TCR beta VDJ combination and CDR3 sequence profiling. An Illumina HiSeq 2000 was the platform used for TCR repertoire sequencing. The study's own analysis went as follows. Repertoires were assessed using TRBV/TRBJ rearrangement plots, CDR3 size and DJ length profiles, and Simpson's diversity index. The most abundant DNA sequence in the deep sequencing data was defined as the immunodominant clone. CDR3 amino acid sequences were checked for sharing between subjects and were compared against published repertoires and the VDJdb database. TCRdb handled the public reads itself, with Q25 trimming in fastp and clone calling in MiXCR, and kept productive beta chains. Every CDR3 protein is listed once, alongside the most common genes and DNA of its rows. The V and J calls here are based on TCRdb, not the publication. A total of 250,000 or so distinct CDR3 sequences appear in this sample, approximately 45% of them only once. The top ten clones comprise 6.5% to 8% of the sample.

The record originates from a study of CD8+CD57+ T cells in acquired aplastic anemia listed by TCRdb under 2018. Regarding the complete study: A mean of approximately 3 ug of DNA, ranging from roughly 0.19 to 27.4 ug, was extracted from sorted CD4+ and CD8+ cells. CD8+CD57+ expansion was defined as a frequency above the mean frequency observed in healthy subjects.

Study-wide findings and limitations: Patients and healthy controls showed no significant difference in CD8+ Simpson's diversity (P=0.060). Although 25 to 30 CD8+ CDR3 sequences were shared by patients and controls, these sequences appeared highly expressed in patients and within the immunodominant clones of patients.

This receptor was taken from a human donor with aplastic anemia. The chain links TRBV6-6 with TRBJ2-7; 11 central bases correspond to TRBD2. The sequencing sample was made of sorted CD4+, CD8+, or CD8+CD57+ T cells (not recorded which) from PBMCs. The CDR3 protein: CASSYQGLAGDEQYL. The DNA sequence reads TGTGCCAGCAGTTACCAAGGACTAGCGGGCGACGAGCAGTACCTC.